These 29 T cell receptor beta chains came from one sample sequenced in a study of cytomegalovirus exposure and HLA in healthy donors (dated by TCRdb to 2017 to 2019). The library came from the immunoSEQ multiplex PCR assay. For the multiplex PCR, a mixture combining 60 forward primers for TCR Vbeta segments and 13 reverse primers for TCR Jbeta segments was used. TCRdb re-hosts the immuneACCESS table, in-frame sequences only. Its copies lack some clones; in the studies checked, an unresolved V gene accounts for under half of them, and the cause for the rest is not known. The sample table holds over 85,000 clones, of which around four fifths were seen once. Around 2.6% of the sample lies in the top ten. Sequencing was carried out using PBMCs. These receptors came from a man aged 35 to 55 in good health and CMV-seronegative.

The genes are TRBV11-3 and TRBJ2-1; D remains ambiguous. The V and J ends lost 0 bases and 6 bases respectively, with 9 bases between them. Germline CDR1 SGHNT, CDR2 YENEEA. The length of the CDR3 is 14 residues. In nucleotides, the CDR3 is TGTGCCAGCAGCTTAGAGCCTCACGGCAATGAGCAGTTCTTC. Translating it yields CASSLEPHGNEQFF.

This sequence joins TRBV30 and TRBJ1-5; D is ambiguous. V lost 0 bases to trimming and J lost 3 bases, with 9 bases between them. Germline V gives CDR1 GTSNPN, CDR2 SVGIG (reference sequence). This CDR3 has 14 amino acids. CDR3 DNA: TGTGCCTGGAGTGTACTAGAGTTCAATCAGCCCCAGCATTTT. It encodes CAWSVLEFNQPQHF.

The chain links TRBV9 to TRBJ2-1; D is perhaps TRBD1 (5 bases). CDR3 length equals 16 residues. Between the trimmed V and J ends, which lost 0 bases and 8 bases, there was a span of 18 bases. CDR1 SGDLS and CDR2 YYNGEE come from the germline V gene. The CDR3 sequence: CASSVVRQGPGDEQFF. Written as DNA, the CDR3 is TGTGCCAGCAGCGTAGTTCGGCAGGGCCCTGGCGATGAGCAGTTCTTC.

This sequence joins TRBV10-1 and TRBJ2-2; 9 nucleotides line up with TRBD1. This CDR3 is built from 17 residues. V lost 1 base, J lost 5 bases, and 8 bases stayed unmatched. Germline V gene lookup returns CDR1 WNHNN and CDR2 SYGVQD (reference sequence). The CDR3 coding sequence is TGCGCCAGCAGTGAGTTGGGACAGGGTATACTGACCGGGGAGCTGTTTTTT. It yields the protein CASSELGQGILTGELFF.

As DNA, the CDR3 is TGCAGCGCCGGGACAGACAACTTTAACTATGGCTACACCTTC. Residues: CSAGTDNFNYGYTF. V gene TRBV29-1 combines with J gene TRBJ1-2; 7 bases fit TRBD1. Looked up from germline, CDR1 is SQVTM and CDR2 is ANQGSEA. The trim removed 7 bases at V and 1 base at J, leaving 9 bases unmatched. The CDR3 runs 14 residues. Looking up the rest from reference TRBV29-1 and TRBJ1-2 gives the full variable domain: SAVISQKPSRDICQRGTSLTIQCQVDSQVTMMFWYRQQPGQSLTLIATANQGSEATYESGFVIDKFPISRPNLTFSTLTVSNMSPEDSSIYLCSAGTDNFNYGYTFGSGTRLTVV.

The chain is built from TRBV7-9 and TRBJ1-4; no clear D gene. The CDR3 runs to 17 residues. CDR1 is SEHNR and CDR2 is FQNEAQ in the germline V gene (reference sequence). Between the trimmed V and J ends, which lost 4 bases and 2 bases, there was a span of 17 bases. Written as DNA, the CDR3 is TGTGCCAGCAGCTGGTCCGGACTCTCAGGCACTAATGAAAAACTGTTTTTT. Residues: CASSWSGLSGTNEKLFF.

The chain links TRBV19 to TRBJ1-3; D remains unclear. The CDR3 consists of 15 residues. Between the trimmed V and J ends, which lost 10 bases and 0 bases, there was a span of 16 bases. Germline V gene lookup returns CDR1 LNHDA and CDR2 SQIVND (reference sequence). The CDR3 DNA reads as TGTGCCACAGGACGGGGAGGCAGCTCTGGAAACACCATATATTTT. Translation: CATGRGGSSGNTIYF.

V and J are TRBV18 and TRBJ2-7; 9 bases are shared with TRBD2. The CDR3 covers 15 residues. Trimming took 2 bases from V and 2 from J; bases not matched to a gene: 4. Per the germline V gene, CDR1 is KGHSH and CDR2 is LQKENI. In nucleotides, the CDR3 is TGTGCCAGCTCACCAAGCGGGGGGATGACCTACGAGCAGTACTTC. This gives the protein CASSPSGGMTYEQYF.

The genes are TRBV4-1 and TRBJ2-6; D unclear. Germline CDR1 and CDR2: MGHRA and YSYEKL. CDR3 length: 17 amino acids. With 2 bases removed from V and 4 bases from J, the gap between germline ends came to 15 bases. The CDR3 here is CASSQPRSHPGANVLTF. In DNA, the CDR3 is TGCGCCAGCAGCCAACCTCGGTCCCACCCCGGGGCCAACGTCCTGACTTTC.

V and J are TRBV4-1 and TRBJ2-1; 9 bases are a match to TRBD2. V dropped 1 base and J dropped 1; count of bases not matched to a gene: 5. The CDR3 length is 17 residues. The germline gives CDR1 MGHRA, CDR2 YSYEKL. CDR3 bases: TGCGCCAGCAGCCAAGTGAGCGGGGGGCTGTCCTACAATGAGCAGTTCTTC. Translating it yields CASSQVSGGLSYNEQFF.

About this clone itself: The junction departs from germline at one end; a sequencing error may be responsible. V and J are TRBV7-7 and TRBJ1-5; D call uncertain. Germline CDR1 and CDR2: SSHAT and FNYEAQ (reference sequence). This CDR3 contains 13 residues. DNA for the CDR3: TGTGCTAGCAGCTTAAGTGAGGATCAGCCCCAGCATTTT. The encoded protein is CASSLSEDQPQHF.

The chain employs TRBV6-1 and TRBJ1-2, with D uncertain. This CDR3 has 15 amino acids. With 2 bases removed from V and 2 bases from J, the gap between germline ends came to 12 bases. Per the germline V gene, CDR1 is MNHNS and CDR2 is SASEGT. CDR3: CASSEIRYNNYGYTF. In DNA, the CDR3 is TGTGCCAGCAGTGAAATCCGATACAACAACTATGGCTACACCTTC.

The chain is built from TRBV7-9 and TRBJ2-2, with 10 nucleotides matching TRBD2. CDR3 size: 16 residues. CDR1 is SEHNR and CDR2 is FQNEAQ in the germline V gene (reference sequence). V trimming: 5 bases; J trimming: 3 bases; junction bases outside the gene matches: 6. CDR3 residues: CASSPTSGEHTGELFF. CDR3 sequence (DNA): TGTGCCAGCAGCCCTACTAGCGGGGAACACACCGGGGAGCTGTTTTTT.

The chain employs TRBV15 and TRBJ2-7, with TRBD1 identical over 8 bases. Germline CDR1 is LNHNV and CDR2 is YYDKDF (reference sequence). This CDR3 has 15 residues. V shed 0 bases, J shed 5 bases, and the junction held 6 bases outside the gene matches. The CDR3 spells CATSRDRGQGHEQYF. The CDR3 coding sequence is TGTGCCACCAGCAGAGATAGAGGACAGGGACACGAGCAGTACTTC. The variable domain in full, with the rest retrieved from reference TRBV15 and TRBJ2-7, is DAMVIQNPRYQVTQFGKPVTLSCSQTLNHNVMYWYQQKSSQAPKLLFHYYDKDFNNEADTPDNFQSRRPNTSFCFLDIRSPGLGDTAMYLCATSRDRGQGHEQYFGPGTRLTVT.

The rearrangement links TRBV4-3 to TRBJ2-7; 10 bases map to TRBD1. The germline V gene has CDR1 LGHNA and CDR2 YSLEER. V shed 4 bases and J 7 bases; nucleotides not matched to a gene: 13. CDR3 length: 16 residues. As DNA, the CDR3 is TGCGCCAGCAGCCGGGGAGGGGGGACAGGGGCTTTTGAGCAGTACTTC. The encoded protein is CASSRGGGTGAFEQYF.

The chain links TRBV5-4 to TRBJ2-7; 11 bases fit TRBD2. CDR3 length: 14 amino acids. The J segment lost 4 bases and the V segment lost 4 bases, leaving 4 bases of the junction unmatched. CDR1 is SGHNT, CDR2 YYREEE, per germline (reference sequence). The CDR3 nucleotides are TGTGCCAGCAGCCCGGGACTAGCGGTGTACGAGCAGTACTTC. Its protein is CASSPGLAVYEQYF.

The J gene is TRBJ2-3, the V gene TRBV5-1, with 9 bases aligning to TRBD2. Germline-derived CDR1 and CDR2 are SGHRS and YFSETQ. The CDR3 sequence is 15 residues long. V gave up 5 bases and J gave up 1 base; unmatched junction bases: 5. CDR3 bases: TGCGCCAGCAGACCCTCTAGCGGGGGCACAGATACGCAGTATTTT. Protein product: CASRPSSGGTDTQYF. Drawing the rest from reference TRBV5-1 and TRBJ2-3, the complete variable domain is KAGVTQTPRYLIKTRGQQVTLSCSPISGHRSVSWYQQTPGQGLQFLFEYFSETQRNKGNFPGRFSGRQFSNSRSEMNVSTLELGDSALYLCASRPSSGGTDTQYFGPGTRLTVL.

The J gene is TRBJ1-2, the V gene TRBV5-1, with D unclear. CDR3 length equals 15 residues. The ends were cut back, 4 bases at V and 1 base at J, with 14 bases in the middle. Germline V lookup: CDR1 SGHRS, CDR2 YFSETQ. CDR3 DNA sequence: TGCGCCAGCAGCGTATATGGCGGAGATAACTATGGCTACACCTTC. Translation: CASSVYGGDNYGYTF. Based on the CDR3 plus reference TRBV5-1 and TRBJ1-2, the full variable domain is KAGVTQTPRYLIKTRGQQVTLSCSPISGHRSVSWYQQTPGQGLQFLFEYFSETQRNKGNFPGRFSGRQFSNSRSEMNVSTLELGDSALYLCASSVYGGDNYGYTFGSGTRLTVV.

The J gene is TRBJ2-3, the V gene TRBV29-1; possible D gene TRBD2, 5 bases. Trimming left V 7 bases short and J 2 bases short, with 16 bases between. The CDR3 has 14 residues. CDR1 is SQVTM and CDR2 is ANQGSEA in the germline V gene. For the CDR3, the DNA is TGCAGCGGACGCCGAGCGGAGATCACAGATACGCAGTATTTT. As protein: CSGRRAEITDTQYF.

The chain links TRBV27 to TRBJ2-3; no clear D. Deletions cut 5 bases from V and 6 bases from J, with 18 bases between. This CDR3 has 15 amino acids. Germline loops: CDR1 MNHEY, CDR2 SMNVEV (reference sequence). This CDR3 reads CASSLVPPPTDTQYF. Written as DNA, the CDR3 is TGTGCCAGCAGTCTAGTTCCCCCGCCGACGGATACGCAGTATTTT.

Regarding this clone: Other DNA sequences in this specimen translate into the identical CDR3. The genes are TRBV9 and TRBJ2-5, with TRBD2 matching over 7 bases. The V gene end was trimmed by 0 bases and the J gene end by 2 bases; junction bases not matched to a gene: 1. The CDR3 consists of 14 residues. Looked up from germline, CDR1 is SGDLS and CDR2 is YYNGEE. Here the CDR3 DNA reads TGTGCCAGCAGCGTAGGGGGAGGGCAAGAGACCCAGTACTTC. As protein: CASSVGGGQETQYF.

The chain uses TRBV9 and TRBJ1-4; D perhaps matches TRBD1 (6 bases). Per the germline V gene, CDR1 is SGDLS and CDR2 is YYNGEE. Trimming left V 3 bases short and J 5 bases short, with 14 bases between. The CDR3 loop spans 15 amino acids. The CDR3 nucleotides are TGTGCCAGCAGCGCCCAGACAGGCGGGAATGAAAAACTGTTTTTT. Protein: CASSAQTGGNEKLFF.

This chain joins TRBV11-2 and TRBJ1-3, with unresolved D. The V end was cut by 1 base, the J end by 0 bases, with 7 bases between. Germline CDR1 and CDR2: SGHAT and FQNNGV. This CDR3 is 15 amino acids long. In nucleotides, the CDR3 is TGTGCCAGCAGCTTAGCCTCAGGCTCTGGAAACACCATATATTTT. Translation: CASSLASGSGNTIYF.

This chain joins TRBV6-5 and TRBJ1-1; no definite D call. CDR1 is MNHEY, CDR2 SVGAGI, per germline. This CDR3 region has 15 residues. Trimming pared 5 bases from V and 0 bases from J, leaving 13 bases between. Written as DNA, the CDR3 is TGTGCCAGCAGTCGAATCAGGCATATGAACACTGAAGCTTTCTTT. Encoded protein: CASSRIRHMNTEAFF.

This clone was counted only a few times. The V and J genes are TRBV29-1 and TRBJ1-2; no firm D call. The CDR3 covers 13 residues. V was pared by 4 bases and J by 0 bases, with 9 bases between. Germline lookup yields CDR1 SQVTM and CDR2 ANQGSEA. CDR3 residues: CSVADGANYGYTF. In nucleotides, the CDR3 is TGCAGCGTTGCTGACGGGGCTAACTATGGCTACACCTTC.

V is TRBV2 and J is TRBJ1-3; D is unresolved. Trimming pared 10 bases from V and 4 bases from J, leaving 11 bases between. In germline, CDR1 is SNHLY, CDR2 FYNNEI. The CDR3 extends over 12 amino acids. The DNA of the CDR3 is TGTGCCACCTTGATAGTAGGAAACACCATATATTTT. This gives the protein CATLIVGNTIYF. The full variable domain, completed using reference TRBV2 and TRBJ1-3, is EPEVTQTPSHQVTQMGQEVILRCVPISNHLYFYWYRQILGQKVEFLVSFYNNEISEKSEIFDDQFSVERPDGSNFTLKIRSTKLEDSAMYFCATLIVGNTIYFGEGSWLTVV.

The V and J genes are TRBV7-2 and TRBJ2-7; D remains unclear. The CDR3 totals 14 residues. The germline V and J ends were trimmed by 2 bases and 8 bases, with 16 bases remaining between them. The germline V gene encodes CDR1 SGHTA and CDR2 FQGNSA. CDR3 DNA sequence: TGTGCCAGCAGCTTATCTGGAGACGGTTCTCAGCAGTACTTC. Translating gives CASSLSGDGSQQYF.

This clone has a single count. V gene TRBV19 combines with J gene TRBJ1-6; D gene unclear. The CDR3 has 14 residues. Trimming took 5 bases from V and 6 from J, leaving 11 bases between them. CDR1 and CDR2 from the germline V gene are LNHDA and SQIVND (reference sequence). The CDR3 sequence is CASSFGSLNSPLHF. The CDR3 DNA reads TGTGCCAGTAGTTTCGGGAGTCTTAATTCACCCCTCCACTTT.

The chain combines TRBV5-6 with TRBJ2-3; the match to TRBD2 covers 15 bases. Trimming took 7 bases from V and 3 from J; bases not matched to a gene: 3. The length of the CDR3 is 15 residues. Germline CDR1 and CDR2: SGHDT and YYEEEE. The CDR3 DNA reads as TGTGCCAGCGGGACTAGCGGGGGGACGACAGATACGCAGTATTTT. This gives the protein CASGTSGGTTDTQYF.